This passage covers 7 T cell receptor beta chains from one sample sequenced in a study of blood T cell repertoires in COVID-19. Data came from immunoSEQ multiplex PCR; TCRdb stores just in-frame clones and leaves some out. Seen here are about 160,000 clones, under 95% observed once, and the top ten hold roughly 19%. Sequenced material: peripheral blood. These receptor sequences come from a man between 60 and 70 years old with active or convalescent COVID-19.

The J gene is TRBJ1-4, the V gene TRBV3-1 (or the pseudogene TRBV3-2); D uncertain. Germline V lookup: CDR1 LGHDT, CDR2 YNNKEL (reference sequence). The CDR3 has 17 residues. Trimming shortened V by 1 base and J by 6 bases, and 18 bases separated the two germline ends. The CDR3 DNA reads TGTGCCAGCAGCCAAGTGGATGGACGACCCGGGGATGAAAAACTGTTTTTT. Protein sequence: CASSQVDGRPGDEKLFF.

V and J are TRBV5-1 and TRBJ2-5; D is possibly TRBD2 (6 bases). Germline V lookup: CDR1 SGHRS, CDR2 YFSETQ. Trimming took 4 bases from V and 1 from J, leaving 8 bases between them. The CDR3 contains 13 residues. In DNA form, the CDR3 reads TGCGCCAGCAGCAAGGGACTCCAAGAGACCCAGTACTTC. Encoded protein: CASSKGLQETQYF.

The V gene is TRBV28, the J gene TRBJ1-2; TRBD1 might be the D (6 bases). The V gene's germline CDR1 is MDHEN and CDR2 SYDVKM. The CDR3 runs 14 residues. V shed 2 bases and J shed 2 bases, with 9 bases lying between them. As DNA, the CDR3 is TGTGCCAGCAGTTTAGGGGGGGCCAACTATGGCTACACCTTC. It is translated as CASSLGGANYGYTF.

This clone was observed once. The chain combines TRBV19 with TRBJ1-2, with D possibly being TRBD1 (6 bases). V lost 1 base and J lost 5, with 11 bases in between. Germline CDR1 LNHDA, CDR2 SQIVND (reference sequence). The CDR3 is 14 amino acids. The CDR3 sequence is CASSIVAGEYGYTF. The CDR3 region has the DNA TGTGCCAGTAGTATAGTTGCAGGGGAATATGGCTACACCTTC.

This chain uses TRBV7-9 with TRBJ1-4; D is ambiguous. CDR1 and CDR2 (germline): SEHNR, FQNEAQ (reference sequence). The CDR3 runs to 15 residues. Trimming stripped 1 base from V and 12 bases from J, with 18 bases between. The CDR3 bases are TGTGCCAGCAGCTTAGACGGCGGATATAATGAGGAACTGTTTTTT. Translation: CASSLDGGYNEELFF.

This chain joins TRBV3-1 (or the pseudogene TRBV3-2) and TRBJ2-3; D might be TRBD1 (6 bases). Germline V gene data show CDR1 as LGHDT and CDR2 as YNNKEL (reference sequence). Trimming took 3 bases from V and 7 from J, leaving 26 bases between them. The CDR3 contains 18 residues. CDR3 nucleotides: TGTGCCAGCAGCCAGGGGTTTTGGGTTCAGGGGCCCGGATATACGCAGTATTTT. This sequence encodes CASSQGFWVQGPGYTQYF.

V is TRBV6-5 and J is TRBJ2-7, with a tentative D call TRBD2 (7 bases). The CDR3 loop spans 15 amino acids. Deletions cut 7 bases from V and 4 bases from J, with 20 bases between. From germline, CDR1 is MNHEY and CDR2 SVGAGI. This chain's CDR3 is CASTPFGGPGYEQYF. CDR3 DNA sequence: TGTGCCAGCACCCCGTTCGGGGGGCCGGGATACGAGCAGTACTTC.